Each of the 10 T cell receptor beta chains below was sequenced from the same sample in a study of shared clonotypes between healthy human individuals. Data came from immunoSEQ multiplex PCR; TCRdb stores just in-frame clones and leaves some out. The sample records about 1 million clones, about 84% being singletons. Sequenced: memory CD4+ T cells from PBMCs. The subset was: CD45RA-negative fraction. All receptors derive from a young man in good health. Some clones in this sample may be carry-over from other donors' samples.

The rearrangement joins TRBV15 to TRBJ2-2; no clear D. CDR3 length: 14 amino acids. Trimming took off 2 bases at V and 2 bases at J, with 6 bases between the two ends. The germline V gene encodes CDR1 LNHNV and CDR2 YYDKDF (reference sequence). The CDR3, as DNA: TGTGCCACCAGCAGACTCACAAACACCGGGGAGCTGTTTTTT. It is translated as CATSRLTNTGELFF.

The rearrangement uses TRBV2 and TRBJ2-2; possible D gene TRBD2, 5 bases. Trimming shortened V by 4 bases and J by 3 bases, and 9 bases separated the two germline ends. Germline-derived CDR1 and CDR2 are SNHLY and FYNNEI. This CDR3 contains 14 residues. The CDR3 spells CASSVFGDTGELFF. The CDR3 nucleotides are TGTGCCAGCAGTGTCTTCGGGGACACCGGGGAGCTGTTTTTT.

The rearrangement joins TRBV9 to TRBJ1-1; tentatively, D is TRBD1 (6 bases). Germline CDR1 and CDR2: SGDLS and YYNGEE. Trimming removed 4 bases from V and 8 bases from J, with 21 bases in between. The CDR3 is made up of 15 amino acids. CDR3: CASSPLGGGASEAFF. The DNA of the CDR3 is TGTGCCAGCAGCCCCTTAGGCGGGGGCGCTTCGGAAGCTTTCTTT.

This clone was counted a single time. This rearrangement joins TRBV7-2 to TRBJ1-1; D gene uncertain. This CDR3 contains 14 residues. V was shortened by 5 bases and J by 1 base, with 11 bases between the two germline ends. Germline loops: CDR1 SGHTA, CDR2 FQGNSA. The CDR3 bases are TGTGCCAGCAGCCTATGGCCCCCGAACACTGAAGCTTTCTTT. Translation: CASSLWPPNTEAFF.

The genes are TRBV30 and TRBJ2-1; no reliable D call. The germline V gene has CDR1 GTSNPN and CDR2 SVGIG (reference sequence). This CDR3 has 11 amino acids. The V end was cut by 0 bases, the J end by 9 bases, with 6 bases between. CDR3 DNA sequence: TGTGCCTGGAGTGTTAGGGTTGAGCAGTTCTTC. It specifies CAWSVRVEQFF.

In regard to this clone: Other nucleotide sequences in the sample specify the same CDR3. The chain employs TRBV28 and TRBJ1-2; 7 nucleotides line up with TRBD1. J was trimmed by 5 bases and V by 6 bases; bases with no gene match: 3. CDR1 is MDHEN, CDR2 SYDVKM, per germline. CDR3 length equals 12 residues. The CDR3 reads CASRPGGYGYTF. The CDR3 DNA follows: TGTGCCAGCAGACCAGGGGGATATGGCTACACCTTC.

The V gene is TRBV27, the J gene TRBJ2-1; possible D gene TRBD1, 6 bases. This CDR3 is built from 13 residues. V was clipped by 6 bases and J by 7 bases, with 13 bases between them. The germline CDR1 and CDR2 sequences are MNHEY and SMNVEV (reference sequence). The CDR3 spells CASSDLGGNEQFF. CDR3 DNA: TGTGCCAGCAGCGACCTAGGGGGAAATGAGCAGTTCTTC.

The rearrangement links TRBV5-4 to TRBJ2-7, with D possibly being TRBD2 (6 bases). The CDR3 loop spans 14 amino acids. V was trimmed by 3 bases and J by 2 bases, leaving 12 bases between them. Per germline, CDR1 SGHNT and CDR2 YYREEE (reference sequence). The DNA for the CDR3 is TGTGCCAGCAGCTACGCGGGGCCCGCCTACGAGCAGTACTTC. Encoded protein: CASSYAGPAYEQYF.

The rearrangement joins TRBV7-2 to TRBJ2-7; D remains ambiguous. The CDR3 sequence is 14 residues long. V was cut by 5 bases and J by 0 bases, with 11 bases left in between. The germline gives CDR1 SGHTA, CDR2 FQGNSA. The CDR3 sequence is CASSPGGASYEQYF. The DNA for the CDR3 is TGTGCCAGCAGCCCAGGTGGTGCCTCCTACGAGCAGTACTTC. The full variable domain, completed using reference TRBV7-2 and TRBJ2-7, is GAGVSQSPSNKVTEKGKDVELRCDPISGHTALYWYRQSLGQGLEFLIYFQGNSAPDKSGLPSDRFSAERTGGSVSTLTIQRTQQEDSAVYLCASSPGGASYEQYFGPGTRLTVT.

The V gene is TRBV6-6, the J gene TRBJ1-6; weak D call: TRBD1 (6 bases). The CDR3 consists of 15 residues. The germline gives CDR1 MNHNY, CDR2 SVGAGI (reference sequence). Trimming shortened V by 0 bases and J by 9 bases, and 12 bases separated the two germline ends. For the CDR3, the DNA is TGTGCCAGCAGTTACTCGGGGCAGGGGAGTTCACCCCTCCACTTT. This encodes CASSYSGQGSSPLHF.